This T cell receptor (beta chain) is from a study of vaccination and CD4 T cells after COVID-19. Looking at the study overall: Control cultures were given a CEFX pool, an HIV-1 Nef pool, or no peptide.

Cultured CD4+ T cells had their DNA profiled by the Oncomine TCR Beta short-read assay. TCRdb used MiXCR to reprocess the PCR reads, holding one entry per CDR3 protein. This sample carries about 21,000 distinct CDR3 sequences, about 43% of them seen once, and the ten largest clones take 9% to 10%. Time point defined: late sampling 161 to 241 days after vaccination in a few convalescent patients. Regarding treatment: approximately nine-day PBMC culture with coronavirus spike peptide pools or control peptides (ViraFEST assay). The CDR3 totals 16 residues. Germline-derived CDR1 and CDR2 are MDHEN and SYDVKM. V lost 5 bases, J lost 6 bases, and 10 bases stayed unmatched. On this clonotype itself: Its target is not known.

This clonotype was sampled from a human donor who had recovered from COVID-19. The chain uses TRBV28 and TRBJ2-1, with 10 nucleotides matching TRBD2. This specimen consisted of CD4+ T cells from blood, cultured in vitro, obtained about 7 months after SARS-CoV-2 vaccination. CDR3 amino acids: CASSPYGLAGVNEQFF. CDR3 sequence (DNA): TGTGCCAGCAGTCCCTATGGGCTAGCGGGAGTCAATGAGCAGTTCTTC.